The 10 T cell receptor beta chains listed next were all sequenced from one sample in a study of blood T cell repertoires in COVID-19. Measured with immunoSEQ multiplex PCR; TCRdb has only the in-frame clones, and not every one. The sample lists about 81,000 clones; 86% were seen once. Sequencing input: peripheral blood. The receptors originated from a human donor in a cohort sampled during active COVID-19.

V gene TRBV19 combines with J gene TRBJ1-5; no firm D call. V gave up 3 bases and J gave up 5 bases, with 8 bases separating them. CDR3 size: 13 residues. Germline-derived CDR1 and CDR2 are LNHDA and SQIVND (reference sequence). CDR3 region: CASSIRVYQPQHF. The CDR3, as DNA: TGTGCCAGTAGTATTAGAGTCTATCAGCCCCAGCATTTT.

V is TRBV11-2 and J is TRBJ2-5; the D gene is possibly TRBD2 (5 bases). The CDR3 covers 13 residues. Germline CDR1 SGHAT, CDR2 FQNNGV. The V end lost 5 bases, the J end lost 2 bases, and 9 bases lay between the germline ends. The chain's CDR3 is CASSLGLQETQYF. The CDR3 DNA follows: TGTGCCAGCAGCCTAGGACTGCAAGAGACCCAGTACTTC.

This clone was recorded only once. The chain links TRBV5-6 to TRBJ1-2; D possibly corresponds to TRBD1 (6 bases). The CDR3 totals 13 residues. Germline-derived CDR1 and CDR2 are SGHDT and YYEEEE. The V gene lost 3 bases and the J gene lost 4 bases, with 10 bases spanning the gap. The CDR3 nucleotides are TGTGCCAGCAGCTCCAGGGGCAGCTATGGCTACACCTTC. Amino acids: CASSSRGSYGYTF.

The chain links TRBV2 to TRBJ2-7; 8 nucleotides match TRBD1. Unmatched junction bases numbered 9, after V lost 2 bases and J lost 6 bases. CDR3 size: 15 residues. CDR1 and CDR2 from the germline V gene are SNHLY and FYNNEI. The CDR3 loop is CASSELQGVTGEQYF. As DNA, the CDR3 is TGTGCCAGCAGTGAATTACAGGGGGTAACTGGCGAGCAGTACTTC.

The V and J genes are TRBV7-8 and TRBJ2-5; tentative D call: TRBD2 (6 bases). CDR1 is SGHVS and CDR2 is FQNEAQ in the germline V gene. There are 17 residues in the CDR3. V lost 4 bases to trimming and J lost 2 bases, with 20 bases between them. The CDR3 DNA is TGTGCCAGCAGCTCAAAGGGTAGCGGCGACGCGCAAGAGACCCAGTACTTC. Translating gives CASSSKGSGDAQETQYF.

The V gene is TRBV5-4, the J gene TRBJ2-5; 7 bases fit TRBD1. Germline CDR1 and CDR2: SGHNT and YYREEE (reference sequence). The CDR3 is 13 amino acids. Trimming took 7 bases from V and 1 from J; bases not matched to a gene: 4. CDR3 coding DNA: TGTGCCAGCGGTCGGGACAGCCAAGAGACCCAGTACTTC. This sequence encodes CASGRDSQETQYF.

The genes are TRBV5-1 and TRBJ2-5; D not resolved. V lost 0 bases and J lost 1, with 10 bases in between. The CDR3 has 15 amino acids. The V gene's germline CDR1 is SGHRS and CDR2 YFSETQ. For the CDR3, the DNA is TGCGCCAGCAGCTTGGTCCCCCAACTCCAAGAGACCCAGTACTTC. It is translated as CASSLVPQLQETQYF.

The chain combines TRBV28 with TRBJ2-7; 8 nucleotides match TRBD2. The junction had 5 bases not matched to a gene; V was cut back by 5 bases and J by 2 bases. Germline V gene lookup returns CDR1 MDHEN and CDR2 SYDVKM. The CDR3 sequence is 14 residues long. In DNA, the CDR3 is TGTGCCAGCAGTCTAGCGGGCCCCCCCTACGAGCAGTACTTC. This sequence encodes CASSLAGPPYEQYF.

V and J are TRBV15 and TRBJ1-4, with TRBD1 matching 11 bases. CDR3 size: 14 residues. CDR1 is LNHNV, CDR2 YYDKDF, per germline (reference sequence). After removal of 8 bases from V and 7 bases from J, the junction contained 6 bases not matched to a gene. The CDR3 protein is CATSGDRGGEKLFF. CDR3 in DNA: TGTGCCACCTCAGGGGACAGGGGGGGTGAAAAACTGTTTTTT.

The rearrangement uses TRBV4-1 and TRBJ2-5; 7 bases line up with TRBD2. The length of the CDR3 is 15 residues. Germline V gives CDR1 MGHRA, CDR2 YSYEKL. The J segment lost 5 bases and the V segment lost 0 bases, leaving 6 bases of the junction unmatched. The CDR3 DNA follows: TGCGCCAGCAGCCAAGATGGTAGCGGGCCGGAGACCCAGTACTTC. This gives the protein CASSQDGSGPETQYF.